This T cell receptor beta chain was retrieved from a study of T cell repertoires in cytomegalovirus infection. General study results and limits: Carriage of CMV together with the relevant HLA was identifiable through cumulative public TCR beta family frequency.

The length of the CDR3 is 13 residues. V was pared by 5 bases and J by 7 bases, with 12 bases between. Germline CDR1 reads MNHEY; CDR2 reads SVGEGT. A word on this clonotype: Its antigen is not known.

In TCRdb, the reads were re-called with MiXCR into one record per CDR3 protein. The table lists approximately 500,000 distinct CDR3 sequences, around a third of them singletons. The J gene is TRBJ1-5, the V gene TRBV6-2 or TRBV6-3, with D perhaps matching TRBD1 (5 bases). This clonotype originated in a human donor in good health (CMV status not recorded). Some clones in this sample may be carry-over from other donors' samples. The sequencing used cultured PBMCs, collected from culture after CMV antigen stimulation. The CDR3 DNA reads TGTGCCAGCAGTGTCAGGGAAAGGCAGCCCCAGCATTTT. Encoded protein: CASSVRERQPQHF.